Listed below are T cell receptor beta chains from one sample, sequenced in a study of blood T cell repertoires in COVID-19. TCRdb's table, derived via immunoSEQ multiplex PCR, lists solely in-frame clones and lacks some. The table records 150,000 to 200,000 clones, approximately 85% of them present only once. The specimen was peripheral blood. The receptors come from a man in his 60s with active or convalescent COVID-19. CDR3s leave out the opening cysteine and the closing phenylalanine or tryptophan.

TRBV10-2 ASSGSSGGRETQY
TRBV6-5 ASSYSQGTYNEQF
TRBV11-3 ASSLGGGYNEQF
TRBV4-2 ASSQEAADGFGYT
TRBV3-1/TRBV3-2 ASSQGFSGRPTNEQF
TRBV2 ATQRGRATNEKLF
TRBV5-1 ASSSNFPGDTQY
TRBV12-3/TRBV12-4 ASKKSSYEQY
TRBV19 ASSILIRTGLNQPQH
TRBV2 ASSLQPLSGNTIY
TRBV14 ASSQYMGGTTDTQY
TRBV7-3 ASSLTSRSGDTEAF
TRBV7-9 ASSLASGQETQY
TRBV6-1 ASSEAYSYGYT